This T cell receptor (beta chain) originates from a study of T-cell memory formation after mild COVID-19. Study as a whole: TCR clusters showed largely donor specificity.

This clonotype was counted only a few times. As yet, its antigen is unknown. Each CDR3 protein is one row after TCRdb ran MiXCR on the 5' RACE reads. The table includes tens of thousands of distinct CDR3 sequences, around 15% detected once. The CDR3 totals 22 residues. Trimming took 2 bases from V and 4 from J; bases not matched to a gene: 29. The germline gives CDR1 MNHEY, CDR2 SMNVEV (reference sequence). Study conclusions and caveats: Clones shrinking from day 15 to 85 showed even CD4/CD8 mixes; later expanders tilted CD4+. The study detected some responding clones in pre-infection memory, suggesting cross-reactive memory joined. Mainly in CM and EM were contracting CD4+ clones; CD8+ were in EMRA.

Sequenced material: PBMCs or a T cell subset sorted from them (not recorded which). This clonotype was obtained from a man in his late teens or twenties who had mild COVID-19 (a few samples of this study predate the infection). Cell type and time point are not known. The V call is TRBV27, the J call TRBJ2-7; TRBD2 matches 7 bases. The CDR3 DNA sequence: TGTGCCAGCAGTTTAAGACTAGCCCCCTCCACCAGCTCCCGATCCTTAGTATACGAGCAGTACTTC. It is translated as CASSLRLAPSTSSRSLVYEQYF.